This entry lists 30 T cell receptor beta chains sequenced from one sample in a study of PD-L1 blockade in urothelial cancer. The repertoire was sequenced with immunoSEQ multiplex PCR; TCRdb's copy has only in-frame clones and lacks some. The sample contains tens of thousands of clones, roughly nine tenths of which appear only once. Specified time point: peripheral blood 6 weeks after treatment start. Sample: PBMCs, taken around atezolizumab (anti-PD-L1) treatment. Every receptor here comes from an elderly man with urothelial cancer.

J is TRBJ2-7 and V is TRBV7-2; D might be TRBD2 (6 bases). The V end was cut by 5 bases, the J end by 7 bases, with 15 bases between. Germline V gene data show CDR1 as SGHTA and CDR2 as FQGNSA. The CDR3 has 13 residues. The CDR3 sequence is CASSLPGLYEQYF. CDR3 in DNA: TGTGCCAGCAGCCTCCCGGGACTCTATGAGCAGTACTTC.

V gene TRBV28 combines with J gene TRBJ1-1; D ambiguous. Germline CDR1 is MDHEN and CDR2 is SYDVKM. The V and J ends lost 3 bases and 4 bases respectively, with 3 bases between them. The CDR3 totals 11 residues. CDR3 in amino acids: CASSLATEAFF. The DNA of the CDR3 is TGTGCCAGCAGTTTGGCCACTGAAGCTTTCTTT.

This rearrangement joins TRBV28 to TRBJ2-7, with a weak D call TRBD2 (7 bases). Trimming shortened V by 6 bases and J by 3 bases, and 24 bases separated the two germline ends. Germline CDR1 MDHEN, CDR2 SYDVKM. The CDR3 contains 17 residues. The CDR3 is CASSPTGIAGGGYEQYF. CDR3 DNA sequence: TGTGCCAGCAGCCCCACAGGGATAGCTGGCGGGGGCTACGAGCAGTACTTC.

This sequence joins TRBV10-1 and TRBJ2-5; 10 nucleotides line up with TRBD1. The V and J ends lost 7 bases and 4 bases, in that order; junction bases with no gene match: 3. Per germline, CDR1 WNHNN and CDR2 SYGVQD (reference sequence). This CDR3 contains 13 residues. Here the CDR3 reads CASNRDRGETQYF. CDR3 sequence (DNA): TGCGCCAGCAATCGGGACAGGGGAGAGACCCAGTACTTC.

The rearrangement joins TRBV5-1 to TRBJ2-1; 8 bases align to TRBD2. V gave up 3 bases and J gave up 2 bases; unmatched junction bases: 7. Germline assignment: CDR1 SGHRS and CDR2 YFSETQ. CDR3 length: 16 residues. The CDR3 bases are TGCGCCAGCAGCTCCCCTAGCGGGCGAACCTACAATGAGCAGTTCTTC. Translating it yields CASSSPSGRTYNEQFF.

This chain uses TRBV7-2 with TRBJ2-1; TRBD2 matches 10 bases. This CDR3 has 15 residues. The V gene end was trimmed by 5 bases and the J gene end by 2 bases; junction bases not matched to a gene: 3. The germline V gene encodes CDR1 SGHTA and CDR2 FQGNSA. The CDR3 DNA sequence: TGTGCCAGCAGCCCCACTAGCGGGACCTACAATGAGCAGTTCTTC. Its translation: CASSPTSGTYNEQFF.

This clone is a singleton in its sample. J is TRBJ1-1 and V is TRBV19, with D possibly being TRBD1 (5 bases). Trimming removed 0 bases at V and 10 bases at J, with 18 bases between. CDR3 length: 15 amino acids. Germline values: CDR1 LNHDA, CDR2 SQIVND (reference sequence). DNA of the CDR3: TGTGCCAGTAGTATAGATCGGGGTTTCGGGGGATCAGCTTTCTTT. Translated: CASSIDRGFGGSAFF.

The V gene is TRBV5-1, the J gene TRBJ2-7, with D tentatively TRBD1 (6 bases). The V and J ends lost 3 bases and 6 bases respectively, with 19 bases between them. The V gene's germline CDR1 is SGHRS and CDR2 YFSETQ. This CDR3 has 15 residues. CDR3 coding DNA: TGCGCCAGCAGCTCGGGGCACAATACAGGGCCCGAGCAGTACTTC. It codes for CASSSGHNTGPEQYF.

V usage is TRBV19 and J usage is TRBJ1-1, with 7 positions matching TRBD1. Germline V gives CDR1 LNHDA, CDR2 SQIVND (reference sequence). There are 17 residues in the CDR3. After removal of 3 bases from V and 4 bases from J, the junction contained 14 bases not matched to a gene. CDR3 in amino acids: CASSIPEKDRRGTEAFF. CDR3 nucleotide sequence: TGTGCCAGTAGTATCCCAGAAAAGGACAGGCGGGGCACTGAAGCTTTCTTT.

V gene TRBV2 combines with J gene TRBJ1-4; D is unresolved. CDR1 and CDR2 (germline): SNHLY, FYNNEI. This CDR3 spans 14 amino acids. Trimming removed 8 bases from V and 4 bases from J, with 14 bases in between. The CDR3: CASEGGGFNEKLFF. The CDR3, as DNA: TGTGCCAGCGAAGGTGGAGGATTTAATGAAAAACTGTTTTTT.

This chain connects TRBV4-3 to TRBJ2-1; 9 nucleotides align to TRBD2. The CDR3 is 13 amino acids. The V segment lost 4 bases and the J segment 10 bases; nucleotides outside the gene matches: 5. Germline CDR1 and CDR2: LGHNA and YSLEER. In DNA, the CDR3 is TGCGCCAGCAGCCTTCAAACTAGCGGGGAGCAGTTCTTC. This translates into CASSLQTSGEQFF.

This chain joins TRBV28 and TRBJ2-5; weak D call: TRBD2 (8 bases). V was trimmed by 5 bases and J by 5 bases, leaving 24 bases between them. The CDR3 has 17 amino acids. From germline, CDR1 is MDHEN and CDR2 SYDVKM. The CDR3 coding sequence is TGTGCCAGCAGTCCATACCGGGGACTAGGGGGCGGGGAGACCCAGTACTTC. Amino acid sequence: CASSPYRGLGGGETQYF.

The chain has TRBV7-2 and TRBJ2-1; possibly TRBD2 for D (5 bases). V was pared by 4 bases and J by 7 bases, with 17 bases between. The germline CDR1 and CDR2 sequences are SGHTA and FQGNSA. This CDR3 spans 15 amino acids. This chain's CDR3 is CASSSSVASGNEQFF. The CDR3 DNA follows: TGTGCCAGCAGCTCGAGCGTCGCATCGGGGAATGAGCAGTTCTTC.

The chain has TRBV19 and TRBJ2-7, with D possibly TRBD1 on 7 matching bases. V was shortened by 5 bases and J by 2 bases, with 16 bases between the two germline ends. The CDR3 extends over 15 amino acids. Germline CDR1 LNHDA, CDR2 SQIVND (reference sequence). This chain's CDR3 is CASSFRQGGTYEQYF. Here the CDR3 DNA reads TGTGCCAGTAGTTTTCGTCAGGGGGGTACCTACGAGCAGTACTTC.

The V call is TRBV5-8, the J call TRBJ2-7; 7 bases align to TRBD1. Germline CDR1 SGHTS, CDR2 YDEGEE. Losses at the gene ends were 3 bases for V and 3 bases for J; bases not matched to a gene: 9. The CDR3 is made up of 15 amino acids. The CDR3 loop reads CASSYSPGQIYEQYF. Here the CDR3 DNA reads TGTGCCAGCAGCTACTCCCCGGGACAGATCTACGAGCAGTACTTC.

The chain carries TRBV5-1 and TRBJ2-5; unclear D gene. The CDR3 is 14 residues long. In germline, CDR1 is SGHRS, CDR2 YFSETQ. The V gene lost 4 bases and the J gene lost 7 bases, with 17 bases spanning the gap. The CDR3 DNA sequence: TGCGCCAGCAGCCGAAGACGAGAAAGCGTGACCCAGTACTTC. This encodes CASSRRRESVTQYF.

This chain connects TRBV27 to TRBJ2-2, with 9 bases matching TRBD1. The CDR3 totals 14 residues. The germline V gene has CDR1 MNHEY and CDR2 SMNVEV (reference sequence). The V segment lost 8 bases and the J segment 4 bases; nucleotides outside the gene matches: 5. In DNA, the CDR3 is TGTGCCAGCGGGGGACAGGGAGGCACCGGGGAGCTGTTTTTT. This encodes CASGGQGGTGELFF.

The rearrangement uses TRBV19 and TRBJ2-3; TRBD2 aligns across 7 bases. With 6 bases clipped from V and 0 bases from J, the junction kept 9 bases outside the gene matches. Germline CDR1 and CDR2: LNHDA and SQIVND (reference sequence). The CDR3 runs to 16 residues. CDR3 amino acids: CASRPQGGSSTDTQYF. The CDR3, as DNA: TGTGCCAGTAGGCCTCAGGGAGGGAGTAGCACAGATACGCAGTATTTT.

This clone was found a few times. The V gene is TRBV18, the J gene TRBJ2-1; 9 positions agree with TRBD2. The CDR3 runs 18 residues. V lost 2 bases, J lost 5 bases, and 13 bases stayed unmatched. Germline V gene lookup returns CDR1 KGHSH and CDR2 LQKENI. DNA of the CDR3: TGTGCCAGCTCACCATTTAGTGTAGCGGGAGTAGGGGACAATGAGCAGTTCTTC. It codes for CASSPFSVAGVGDNEQFF.

The chain uses TRBV6-1 and TRBJ2-3, with D possibly TRBD1 on 7 matching bases. V was shortened by 0 bases and J by 5 bases, with 18 bases between the two germline ends. In germline, CDR1 is MNHNS, CDR2 SASEGT. This CDR3 is built from 17 residues. The CDR3 DNA reads as TGTGCCAGCAGTGAAGCGACCCAGGGGGGAGGTCAAGATACGCAGTATTTT. The encoded protein is CASSEATQGGGQDTQYF.

The chain carries TRBV4-3 and TRBJ1-6; TRBD1 aligns across 8 bases. V lost 0 bases, J lost 8 bases, and 9 bases stayed unmatched. The germline CDR1 and CDR2 sequences are LGHNA and YSLEER. This CDR3 is 17 amino acids long. CDR3 in amino acids: CASSQDLGRGRDSPLHF. As DNA, the CDR3 is TGCGCCAGCAGCCAAGATCTGGGCAGGGGGCGGGATTCACCCCTCCACTTT.

The rearrangement joins TRBV7-2 to TRBJ2-5; possible D gene TRBD2, 6 bases. Germline values: CDR1 SGHTA, CDR2 FQGNSA. The germline V and J ends were trimmed by 4 bases and 1 base, with 10 bases remaining between them. The CDR3 has 14 residues. In DNA, the CDR3 is TGTGCCAGCAGCTGGGGACTTATCCAAGAGACCCAGTACTTC. Amino acids: CASSWGLIQETQYF.

V gene TRBV19 combines with J gene TRBJ2-3; 9 bases match TRBD2. With 4 bases clipped from V and 2 bases from J, the junction kept 7 bases outside the gene matches. Germline V gives CDR1 LNHDA, CDR2 SQIVND (reference sequence). The CDR3 spans 16 residues. Written as DNA, the CDR3 is TGTGCCAGTAGTACCGGACTAGCGATCAACACAGATACGCAGTATTTT. This translates into CASSTGLAINTDTQYF.

V and J are TRBV30 and TRBJ2-7; 10 bases align to TRBD1. Germline V gives CDR1 GTSNPN, CDR2 SVGIG (reference sequence). The V gene end was trimmed by 6 bases and the J gene end by 0 bases; junction bases not matched to a gene: 14. This CDR3 comprises 17 residues. The CDR3, as DNA: TGTGCCTGCGATTCCCGGGACAGGGGTTACCCCTCCTACGAGCAGTACTTC. It encodes CACDSRDRGYPSYEQYF. Looking up the rest from reference TRBV30 and TRBJ2-7 gives the full variable domain: SQTIHQWPATLVQPVGSPLSLECTVEGTSNPNLYWYRQAAGRGLQLLFYSVGIGQISSEVPQNLSASRPQDRQFILSSKKLLLSDSGFYLCACDSRDRGYPSYEQYFGPGTRLTVT.

This clone was counted between two and nine times. The chain employs TRBV19 and TRBJ2-3; D is ambiguous. The CDR3 contains 13 residues. Germline loops: CDR1 LNHDA, CDR2 SQIVND (reference sequence). V lost 0 bases, J lost 8 bases, and 9 bases lay in between. The CDR3 DNA reads TGTGCCAGTAGTATAGATACGACGGGTACGCAGTATTTT. Protein product: CASSIDTTGTQYF.

This chain joins TRBV4-2 and TRBJ2-7, with D possibly TRBD2 on 6 matching bases. Germline CDR1 and CDR2: LGHNA and YNFKEQ. The V and J ends lost 8 bases and 2 bases respectively, with 16 bases between them. The CDR3 runs 14 residues. CDR3 amino acids: CASSATDYPYEQYF. Written as DNA, the CDR3 is TGTGCCAGCTCAGCTACGGACTACCCCTACGAGCAGTACTTC.

This clone turned up a few times. The V and J genes are TRBV9 and TRBJ1-1; perhaps TRBD1 as D (5 bases). Germline V gene sequence: CDR1 SGDLS, CDR2 YYNGEE. The CDR3 covers 16 residues. Between the trimmed V and J ends, which lost 0 bases and 5 bases, there was a span of 17 bases. CDR3 coding DNA: TGTGCCAGCAGCGTAGGGGGGGAGATTGGGAAAACTGAAGCTTTCTTT. This encodes CASSVGGEIGKTEAFF.

This clone was seen once. This CDR3 reads CASSGTGVIGELFF. For the CDR3, the DNA is TGCGCCAGCTCGGGGACAGGGGTTATCGGGGAGCTGTTTTTT. This sequence joins TRBV10-1 and TRBJ2-2, with 10 bases identical to TRBD1. The CDR3 extends over 14 amino acids. V was pared by 8 bases and J by 7 bases, with 7 bases of the junction left unmatched. Germline-derived CDR1 and CDR2 are WNHNN and SYGVQD (reference sequence).

The chain uses TRBV19 and TRBJ2-3, with 9 bases identical to TRBD2. V lost 4 bases to trimming and J lost 5 bases; unmatched junction nucleotides: 19. The CDR3 spans 19 residues. Looked up from germline, CDR1 is LNHDA and CDR2 is SQIVND (reference sequence). The CDR3 sequence is CASSTRWGTQREARDTQYF. The DNA for the CDR3 is TGTGCCAGTAGTACGCGATGGGGTACCCAGCGGGAGGCCCGAGATACGCAGTATTTT.

The J gene is TRBJ2-3, the V gene TRBV5-1; no clear D gene. This CDR3 is built from 14 residues. Germline CDR1 reads SGHRS; CDR2 reads YFSETQ. Trimming cost V 0 bases and J 3 bases, with 8 bases left between them. The CDR3 loop is CASSLAGSTDTQYF. The CDR3 DNA reads as TGCGCCAGCAGCTTGGCCGGGTCAACAGATACGCAGTATTTT.